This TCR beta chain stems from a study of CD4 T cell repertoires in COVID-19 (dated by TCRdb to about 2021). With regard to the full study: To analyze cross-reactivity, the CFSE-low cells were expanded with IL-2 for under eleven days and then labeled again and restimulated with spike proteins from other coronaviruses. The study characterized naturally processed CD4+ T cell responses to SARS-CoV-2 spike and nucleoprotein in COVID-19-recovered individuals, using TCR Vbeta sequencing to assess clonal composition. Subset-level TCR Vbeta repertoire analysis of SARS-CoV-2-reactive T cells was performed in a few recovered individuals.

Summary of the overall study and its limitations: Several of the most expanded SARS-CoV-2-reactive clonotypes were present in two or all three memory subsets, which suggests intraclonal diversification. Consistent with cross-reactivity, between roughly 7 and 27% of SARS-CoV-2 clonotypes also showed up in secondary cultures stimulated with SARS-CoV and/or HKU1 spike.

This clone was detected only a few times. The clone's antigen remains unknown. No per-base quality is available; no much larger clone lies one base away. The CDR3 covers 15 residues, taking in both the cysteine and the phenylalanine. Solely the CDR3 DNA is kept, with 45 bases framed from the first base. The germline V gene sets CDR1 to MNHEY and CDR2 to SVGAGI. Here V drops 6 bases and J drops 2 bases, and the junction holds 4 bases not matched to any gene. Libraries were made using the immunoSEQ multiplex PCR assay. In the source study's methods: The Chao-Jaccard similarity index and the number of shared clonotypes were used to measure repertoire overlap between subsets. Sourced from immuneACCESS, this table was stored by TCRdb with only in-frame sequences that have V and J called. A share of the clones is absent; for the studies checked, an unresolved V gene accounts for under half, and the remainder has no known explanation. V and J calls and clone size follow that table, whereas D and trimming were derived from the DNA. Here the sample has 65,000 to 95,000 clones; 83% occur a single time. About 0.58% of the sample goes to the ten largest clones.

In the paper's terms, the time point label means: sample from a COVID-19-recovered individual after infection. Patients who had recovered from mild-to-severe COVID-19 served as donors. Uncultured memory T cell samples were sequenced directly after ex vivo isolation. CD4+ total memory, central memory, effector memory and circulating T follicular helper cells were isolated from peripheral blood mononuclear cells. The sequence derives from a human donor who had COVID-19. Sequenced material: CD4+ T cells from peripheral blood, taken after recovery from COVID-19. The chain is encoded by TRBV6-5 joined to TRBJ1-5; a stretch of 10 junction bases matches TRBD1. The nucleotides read TGTGCCAGCAGAGGACAGGGGGGTGGCAATCAGCCCCAGCATTTT. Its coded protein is CASRGQGGGNQPQHF.